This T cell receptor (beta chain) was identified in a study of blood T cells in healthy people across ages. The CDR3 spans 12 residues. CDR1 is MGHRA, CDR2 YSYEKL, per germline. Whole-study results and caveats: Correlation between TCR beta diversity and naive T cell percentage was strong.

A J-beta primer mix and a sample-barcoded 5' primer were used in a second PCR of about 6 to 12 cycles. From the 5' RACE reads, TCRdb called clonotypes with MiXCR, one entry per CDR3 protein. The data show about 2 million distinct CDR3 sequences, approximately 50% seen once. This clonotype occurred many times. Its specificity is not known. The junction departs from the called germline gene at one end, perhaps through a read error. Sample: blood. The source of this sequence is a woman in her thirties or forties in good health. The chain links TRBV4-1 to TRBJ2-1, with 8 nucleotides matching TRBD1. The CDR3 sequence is CASSLTGDEQFF. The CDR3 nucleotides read TGTGCCAGCAGCTTGACAGGGGATGAGCAGTTCTTC.